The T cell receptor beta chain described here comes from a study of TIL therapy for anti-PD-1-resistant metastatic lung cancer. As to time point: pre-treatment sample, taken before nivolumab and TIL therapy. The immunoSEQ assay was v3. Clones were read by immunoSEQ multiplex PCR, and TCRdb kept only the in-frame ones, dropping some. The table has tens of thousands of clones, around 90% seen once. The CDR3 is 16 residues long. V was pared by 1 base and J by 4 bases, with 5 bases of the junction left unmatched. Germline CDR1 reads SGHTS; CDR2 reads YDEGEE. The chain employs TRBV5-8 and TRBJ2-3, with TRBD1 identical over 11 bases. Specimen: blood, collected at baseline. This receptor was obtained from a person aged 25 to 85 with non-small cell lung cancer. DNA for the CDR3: TGTGCCAGCAGCTTGAAGGACAGGGGGCTCGCAGATACGCAGTATTTT. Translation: CASSLKDRGLADTQYF.